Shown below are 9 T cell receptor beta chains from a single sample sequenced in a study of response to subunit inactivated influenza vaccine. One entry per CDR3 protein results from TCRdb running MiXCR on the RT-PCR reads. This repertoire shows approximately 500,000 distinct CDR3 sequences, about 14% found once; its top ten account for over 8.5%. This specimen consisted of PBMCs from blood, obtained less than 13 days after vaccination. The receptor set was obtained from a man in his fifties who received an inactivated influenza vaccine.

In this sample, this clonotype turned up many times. The CDR3 DNA follows: TGTGCCAGCACCCTCGGACAGGGTGAACTGGACGAGCAGTACTTC. Amino acids: CASTLGQGELDEQYF. V is TRBV28 and J is TRBJ2-7; 8 bases map to TRBD1. The germline V gene encodes CDR1 MDHEN and CDR2 SYDVKM. The ends lost 7 bases at V and 5 bases at J; junction bases unmatched: 13. This CDR3 is 15 amino acids long. Full variable domain (outside the CDR3, taken from reference TRBV28 and TRBJ2-7): DVKVTQSSRYLVKRTGEKVFLECVQDMDHENMFWYRQDPGLGLRLIYFSYDVKMKEKGDIPEGYSVSREKKERFSLILESASTNQTSMYLCASTLGQGELDEQYFGPGTRLTVT.

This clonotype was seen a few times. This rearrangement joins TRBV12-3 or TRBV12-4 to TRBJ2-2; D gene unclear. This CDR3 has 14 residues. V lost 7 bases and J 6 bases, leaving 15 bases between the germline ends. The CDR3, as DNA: TGTGCCAGCACTCTTCGTTTGGGGTCCGGGGAGCTGTTTTTT. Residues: CASTLRLGSGELFF.

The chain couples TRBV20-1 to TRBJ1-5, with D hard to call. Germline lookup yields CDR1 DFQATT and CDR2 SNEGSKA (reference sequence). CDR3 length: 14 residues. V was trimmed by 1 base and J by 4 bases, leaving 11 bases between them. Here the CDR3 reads CSARAQRLNQPQHF. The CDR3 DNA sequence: TGCAGTGCTAGAGCCCAAAGGTTGAATCAGCCCCAGCATTTT.

CDR3 sequence (DNA): TGCGCCAGCAGCTTGGGGTTCCGGACAGGGGGGAACACTGAAGCTTTCTTT. It translates to CASSLGFRTGGNTEAFF. V is TRBV5-1 and J is TRBJ1-1; 10 bases align to TRBD1. The J segment lost 1 base and the V segment lost 0 bases, leaving 6 bases of the junction unmatched. Germline CDR1 SGHRS, CDR2 YFSETQ. There are 17 residues in the CDR3. Full variable domain (outside the CDR3, taken from reference TRBV5-1 and TRBJ1-1): KAGVTQTPRYLIKTRGQQVTLSCSPISGHRSVSWYQQTPGQGLQFLFEYFSETQRNKGNFPGRFSGRQFSNSRSEMNVSTLELGDSALYLCASSLGFRTGGNTEAFFGQGTRLTVV.

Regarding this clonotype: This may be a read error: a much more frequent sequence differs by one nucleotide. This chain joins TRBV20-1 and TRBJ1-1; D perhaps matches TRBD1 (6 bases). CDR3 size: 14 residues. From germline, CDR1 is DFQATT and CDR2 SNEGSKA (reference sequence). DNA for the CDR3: TGCAGTGCTAGTGTTGAGGGGGATATCACTGAAGCTTCCTTT. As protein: CSASVEGDITEASF.

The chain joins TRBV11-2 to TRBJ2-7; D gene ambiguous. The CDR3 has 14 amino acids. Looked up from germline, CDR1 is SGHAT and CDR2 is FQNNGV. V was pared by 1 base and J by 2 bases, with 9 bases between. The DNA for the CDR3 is TGTGCCAGCAGCTTAGGAGGTATAGCCTACGAGCAGTACTTC. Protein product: CASSLGGIAYEQYF.

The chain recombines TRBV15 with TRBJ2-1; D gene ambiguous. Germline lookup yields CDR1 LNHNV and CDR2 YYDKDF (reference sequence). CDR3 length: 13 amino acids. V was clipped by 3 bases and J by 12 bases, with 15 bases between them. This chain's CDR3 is CATSSRTSTGQFF. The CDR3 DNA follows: TGTGCCACCAGCAGTCGCACTTCGACGGGGCAGTTCTTC. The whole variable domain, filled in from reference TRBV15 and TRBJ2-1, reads DAMVIQNPRYQVTQFGKPVTLSCSQTLNHNVMYWYQQKSSQAPKLLFHYYDKDFNNEADTPDNFQSRRPNTSFCFLDIRSPGLGDTAMYLCATSSRTSTGQFFGPGTRLTVL.

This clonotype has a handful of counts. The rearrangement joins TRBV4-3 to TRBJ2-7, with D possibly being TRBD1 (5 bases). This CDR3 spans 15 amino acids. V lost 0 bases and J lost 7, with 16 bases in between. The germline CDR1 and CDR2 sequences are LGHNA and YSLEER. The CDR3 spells CASSQEPLGHEEQYF. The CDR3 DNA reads TGCGCCAGCAGCCAAGAGCCCTTGGGGCATGAAGAGCAGTACTTC.

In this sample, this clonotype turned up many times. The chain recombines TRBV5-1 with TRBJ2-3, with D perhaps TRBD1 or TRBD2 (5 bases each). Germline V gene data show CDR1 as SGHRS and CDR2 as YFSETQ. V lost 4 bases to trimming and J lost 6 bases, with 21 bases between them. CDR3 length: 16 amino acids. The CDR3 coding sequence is TGCGCCAGCAGCACCGGGACCACCACAGATAGCGATACGCAGTATTTT. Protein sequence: CASSTGTTTDSDTQYF.